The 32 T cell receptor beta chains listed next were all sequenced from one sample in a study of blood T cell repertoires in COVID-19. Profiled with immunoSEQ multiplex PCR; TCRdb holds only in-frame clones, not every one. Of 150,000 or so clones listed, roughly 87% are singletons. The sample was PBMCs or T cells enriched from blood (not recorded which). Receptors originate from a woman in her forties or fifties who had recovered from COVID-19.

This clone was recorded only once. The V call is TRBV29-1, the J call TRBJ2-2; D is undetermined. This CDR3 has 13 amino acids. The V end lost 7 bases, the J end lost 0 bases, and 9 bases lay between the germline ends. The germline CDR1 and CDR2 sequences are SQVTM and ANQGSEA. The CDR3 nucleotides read TGCAGCGGCCGAGAATCGAACACCGGGGAGCTGTTTTTT. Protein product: CSGRESNTGELFF.

The CDR3 nucleotides are TGTGCCAGCAGAGGGGGATCTTCCTACGAGCAGTACTTC. Protein: CASRGGSSYEQYF. The gene calls are TRBV2 and TRBJ2-7; tentatively, D is TRBD1 (6 bases). Germline V CDR1 and CDR2: SNHLY, FYNNEI. The CDR3 totals 13 residues. V lost 6 bases and J lost 1, with 10 bases in between.

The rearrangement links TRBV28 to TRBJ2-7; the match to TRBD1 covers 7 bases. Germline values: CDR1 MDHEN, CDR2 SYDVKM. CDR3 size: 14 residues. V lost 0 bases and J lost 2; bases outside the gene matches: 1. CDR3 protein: CASSLWQGAYEQYF. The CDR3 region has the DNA TGTGCCAGCAGTTTATGGCAGGGGGCCTACGAGCAGTACTTC.

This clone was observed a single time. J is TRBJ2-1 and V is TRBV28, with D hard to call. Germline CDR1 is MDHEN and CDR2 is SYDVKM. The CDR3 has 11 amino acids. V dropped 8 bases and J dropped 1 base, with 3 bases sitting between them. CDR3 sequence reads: CASESYNEQFF. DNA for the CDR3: TGTGCCAGCGAGTCCTACAATGAGCAGTTCTTC.

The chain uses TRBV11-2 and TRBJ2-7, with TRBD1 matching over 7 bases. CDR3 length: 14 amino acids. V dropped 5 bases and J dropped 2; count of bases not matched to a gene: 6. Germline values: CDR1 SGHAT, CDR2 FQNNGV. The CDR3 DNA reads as TGTGCCAGCAGCCCTCTCCAGGGGGCCTACGAGCAGTACTTC. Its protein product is CASSPLQGAYEQYF.

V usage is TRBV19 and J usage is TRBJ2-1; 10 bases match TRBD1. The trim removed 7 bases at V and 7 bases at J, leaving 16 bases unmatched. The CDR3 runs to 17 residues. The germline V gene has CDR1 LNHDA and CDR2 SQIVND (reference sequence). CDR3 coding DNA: TGTGCCAGTAAAGGGGGGGACAGGGGTTACGTTAGGAATGAGCAGTTCTTC. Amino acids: CASKGGDRGYVRNEQFF.

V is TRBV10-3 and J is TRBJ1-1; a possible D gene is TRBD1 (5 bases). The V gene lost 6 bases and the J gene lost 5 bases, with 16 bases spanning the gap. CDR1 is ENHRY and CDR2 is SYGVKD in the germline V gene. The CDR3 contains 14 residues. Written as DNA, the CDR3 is TGTGCCATCAGCGTCCTAGGGGCAGCAACTGAAGCTTTCTTT. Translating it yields CAISVLGAATEAFF.

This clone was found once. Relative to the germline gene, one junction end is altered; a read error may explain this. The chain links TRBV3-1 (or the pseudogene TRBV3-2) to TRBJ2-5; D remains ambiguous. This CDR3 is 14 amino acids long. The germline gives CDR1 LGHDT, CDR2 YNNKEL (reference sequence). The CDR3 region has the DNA TGTGCCAGCAGTCAAGTTCTTAGCCAGGAGACCCAGTACTTC. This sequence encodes CASSQVLSQETQYF.

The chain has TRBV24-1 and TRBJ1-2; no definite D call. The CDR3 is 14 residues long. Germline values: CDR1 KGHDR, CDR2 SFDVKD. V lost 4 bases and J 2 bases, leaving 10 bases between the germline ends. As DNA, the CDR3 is TGTGCCACCAGTGACCTAGGAAGGAACTATGGCTACACCTTC. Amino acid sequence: CATSDLGRNYGYTF.

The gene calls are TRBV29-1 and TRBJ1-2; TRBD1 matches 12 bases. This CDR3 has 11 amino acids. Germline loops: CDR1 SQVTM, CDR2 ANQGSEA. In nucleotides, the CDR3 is TGCGGGGACAGGGGGCTCCGTGGCTACACCTTC. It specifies CGDRGLRGYTF.

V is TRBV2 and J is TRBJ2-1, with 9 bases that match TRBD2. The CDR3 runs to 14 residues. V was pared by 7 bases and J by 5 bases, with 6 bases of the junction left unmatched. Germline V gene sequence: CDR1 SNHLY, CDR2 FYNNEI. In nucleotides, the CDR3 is TGTGCCAGCAATCGACTAGCGGTTAACAATGAGCAGTTCTTC. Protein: CASNRLAVNNEQFF. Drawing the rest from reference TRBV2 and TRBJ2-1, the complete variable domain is EPEVTQTPSHQVTQMGQEVILRCVPISNHLYFYWYRQILGQKVEFLVSFYNNEISEKSEIFDDQFSVERPDGSNFTLKIRSTKLEDSAMYFCASNRLAVNNEQFFGPGTRLTVL.

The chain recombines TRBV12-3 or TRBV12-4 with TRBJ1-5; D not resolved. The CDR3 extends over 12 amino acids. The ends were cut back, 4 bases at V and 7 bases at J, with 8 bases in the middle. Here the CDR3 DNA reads TGTGCCAGCAGTTACGGGGTGCAGCCCCAGCATTTT. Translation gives CASSYGVQPQHF.

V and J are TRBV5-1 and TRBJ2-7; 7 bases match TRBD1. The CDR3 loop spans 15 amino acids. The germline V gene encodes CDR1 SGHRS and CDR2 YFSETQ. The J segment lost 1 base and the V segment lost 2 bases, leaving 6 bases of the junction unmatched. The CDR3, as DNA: TGCGCCAGCAGCTTACGTACAGGGGTGTCCTACGAGCAGTACTTC. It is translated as CASSLRTGVSYEQYF. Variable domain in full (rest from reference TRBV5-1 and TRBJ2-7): KAGVTQTPRYLIKTRGQQVTLSCSPISGHRSVSWYQQTPGQGLQFLFEYFSETQRNKGNFPGRFSGRQFSNSRSEMNVSTLELGDSALYLCASSLRTGVSYEQYFGPGTRLTVT.

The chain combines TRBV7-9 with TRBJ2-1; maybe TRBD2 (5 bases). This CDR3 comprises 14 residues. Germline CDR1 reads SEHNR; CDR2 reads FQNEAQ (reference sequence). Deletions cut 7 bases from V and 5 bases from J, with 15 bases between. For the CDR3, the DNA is TGTGCCAGCACCTCCCAGGACTCTCACAATGAGCAGTTCTTC. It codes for CASTSQDSHNEQFF.

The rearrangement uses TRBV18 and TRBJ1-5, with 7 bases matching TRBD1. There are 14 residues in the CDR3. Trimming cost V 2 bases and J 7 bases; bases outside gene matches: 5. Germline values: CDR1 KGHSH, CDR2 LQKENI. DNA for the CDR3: TGTGCCAGCTCACCAGAGACAGGGAGGCAGCCCCAGCATTTT. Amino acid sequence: CASSPETGRQPQHF.

The CDR3: CASSTSSSDYGYTF. In DNA form, the CDR3 reads TGTGCCAGTAGTACCTCGTCTTCGGACTATGGCTACACCTTC. The chain couples TRBV19 to TRBJ1-2; no firm D call. The CDR3 extends over 14 amino acids. Between the trimmed V and J ends, which lost 4 bases and 3 bases, there was a span of 12 bases. Germline CDR1 is LNHDA and CDR2 is SQIVND (reference sequence).

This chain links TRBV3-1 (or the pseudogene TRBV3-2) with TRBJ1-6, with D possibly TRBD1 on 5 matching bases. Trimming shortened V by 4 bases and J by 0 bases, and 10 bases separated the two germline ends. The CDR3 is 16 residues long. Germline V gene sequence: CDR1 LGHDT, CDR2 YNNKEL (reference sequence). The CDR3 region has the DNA TGTGCCAGCAGCCCTCGACAGCGCTCCTATAATTCACCCCTCCACTTT. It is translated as CASSPRQRSYNSPLHF.

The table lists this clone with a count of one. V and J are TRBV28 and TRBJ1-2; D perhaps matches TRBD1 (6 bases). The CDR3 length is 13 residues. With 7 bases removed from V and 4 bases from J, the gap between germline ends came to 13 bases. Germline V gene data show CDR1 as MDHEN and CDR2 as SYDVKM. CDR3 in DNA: TGTGCCAGCAAGCCTCAGGGGCTCTATGGCTACACCTTC. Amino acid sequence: CASKPQGLYGYTF.

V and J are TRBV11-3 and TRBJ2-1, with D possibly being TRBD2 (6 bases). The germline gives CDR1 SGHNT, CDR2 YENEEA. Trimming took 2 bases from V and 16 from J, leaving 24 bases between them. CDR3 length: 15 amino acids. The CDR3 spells CASSLNPASAGSGFF. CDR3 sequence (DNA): TGTGCCAGCAGCTTAAACCCCGCCAGCGCCGGGAGTGGATTCTTC.

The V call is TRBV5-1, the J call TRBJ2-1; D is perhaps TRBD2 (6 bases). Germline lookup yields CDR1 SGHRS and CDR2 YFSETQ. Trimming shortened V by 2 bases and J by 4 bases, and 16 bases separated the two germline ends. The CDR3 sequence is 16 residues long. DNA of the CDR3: TGCGCCAGCAGCTTACCGGGAATAGGGAGGTACAATGAGCAGTTCTTC. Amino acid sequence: CASSLPGIGRYNEQFF.

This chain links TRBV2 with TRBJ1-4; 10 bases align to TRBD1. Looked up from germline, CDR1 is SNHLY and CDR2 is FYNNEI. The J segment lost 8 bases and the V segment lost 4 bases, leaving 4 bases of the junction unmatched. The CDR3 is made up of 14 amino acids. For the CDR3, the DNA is TGTGCCAGCAGTGGACAGGGGGCGAAGGAAAAACTGTTTTTT. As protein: CASSGQGAKEKLFF.

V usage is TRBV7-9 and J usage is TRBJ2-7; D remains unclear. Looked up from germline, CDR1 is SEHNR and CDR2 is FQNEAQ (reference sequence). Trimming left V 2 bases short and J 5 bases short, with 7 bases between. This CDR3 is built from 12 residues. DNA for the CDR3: TGTGCCAGCAGCTTAAAAGAGGACGAGCAGTACTTC. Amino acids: CASSLKEDEQYF.

CDR3 DNA: TGTGCCAGCAGTTCCGTCTTAACCGGGGAGCTGTTTTTT. It encodes CASSSVLTGELFF. The chain links TRBV12-3 or TRBV12-4 to TRBJ2-2; D call uncertain. There are 13 residues in the CDR3. V was trimmed by 4 bases and J by 5 bases, leaving 8 bases between them.

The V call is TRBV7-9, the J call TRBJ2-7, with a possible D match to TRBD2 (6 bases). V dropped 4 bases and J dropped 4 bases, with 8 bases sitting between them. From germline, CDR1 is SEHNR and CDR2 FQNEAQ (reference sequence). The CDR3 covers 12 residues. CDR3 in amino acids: CASSSGLYEQYF. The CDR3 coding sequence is TGTGCCAGCAGCTCGGGACTGTACGAGCAGTACTTC.

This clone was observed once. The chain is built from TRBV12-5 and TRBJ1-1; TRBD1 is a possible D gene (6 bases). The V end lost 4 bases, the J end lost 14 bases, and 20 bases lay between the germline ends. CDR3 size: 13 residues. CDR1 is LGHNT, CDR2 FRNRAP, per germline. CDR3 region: CASGSGHSARSFF. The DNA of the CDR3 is TGTGCTAGTGGTTCGGGACATTCTGCACGGAGCTTCTTT.

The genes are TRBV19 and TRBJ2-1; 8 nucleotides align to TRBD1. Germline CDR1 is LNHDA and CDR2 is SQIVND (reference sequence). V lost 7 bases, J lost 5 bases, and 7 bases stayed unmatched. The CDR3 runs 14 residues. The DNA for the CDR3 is TGTGCCAGTAACCCAGGGGGCAGCAACAATGAGCAGTTCTTC. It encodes CASNPGGSNNEQFF.

The CDR3 reads CASRERGGDTGELFF. In DNA form, the CDR3 reads TGTGCCAGCAGGGAACGGGGTGGGGACACCGGGGAGCTGTTTTTT. The chain links TRBV11-3 to TRBJ2-2, with a tentative D call TRBD2 (5 bases). There are 15 residues in the CDR3. Germline CDR1 and CDR2: SGHNT and YENEEA. Trimming cost V 6 bases and J 3 bases, with 14 bases left between them.

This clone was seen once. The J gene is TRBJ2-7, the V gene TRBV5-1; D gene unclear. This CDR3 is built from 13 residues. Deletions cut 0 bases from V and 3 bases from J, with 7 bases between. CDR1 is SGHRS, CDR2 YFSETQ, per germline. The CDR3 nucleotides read TGCGCCAGCAGCTTGGGCGGCATCTACGAGCAGTACTTC. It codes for CASSLGGIYEQYF.

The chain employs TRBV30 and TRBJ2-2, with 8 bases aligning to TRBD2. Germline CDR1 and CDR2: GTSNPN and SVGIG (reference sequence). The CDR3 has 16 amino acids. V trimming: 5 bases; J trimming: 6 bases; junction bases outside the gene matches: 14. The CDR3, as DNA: TGTGCCTGGGGAAGGGGACTAGTTGAGGGGGCCGGGGAGCTGTTTTTT. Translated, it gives CAWGRGLVEGAGELFF.

Here the CDR3 DNA reads TGCAGCGTCGGCAAACTGACAGGGAACGGCTATGGCTACACCTTC. Translated: CSVGKLTGNGYGYTF. The chain has TRBV29-1 and TRBJ1-2; TRBD1 matches 7 bases. The germline gives CDR1 SQVTM, CDR2 ANQGSEA. The CDR3 runs to 15 residues. Losses at the gene ends were 6 bases for V and 4 bases for J; bases not matched to a gene: 14.

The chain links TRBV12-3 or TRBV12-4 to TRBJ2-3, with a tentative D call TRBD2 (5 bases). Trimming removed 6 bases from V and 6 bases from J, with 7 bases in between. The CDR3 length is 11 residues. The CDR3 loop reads CASSGKDTQYF. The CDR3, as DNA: TGTGCCAGCAGCGGGAAGGATACGCAGTATTTT.

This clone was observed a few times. The CDR3 sequence is CASSYDRAGDEQYF. Here the CDR3 DNA reads TGTGCCAGCAGTTACGACAGGGCTGGGGACGAGCAGTACTTC. This chain joins TRBV6-5 and TRBJ2-7, with 7 bases matching TRBD1. The germline V gene has CDR1 MNHEY and CDR2 SVGAGI. The trim removed 2 bases at V and 5 bases at J, leaving 6 bases unmatched. The CDR3 runs 14 residues.